Given below is one T cell receptor (beta chain) in context. No antigen is known for it. V was trimmed by 4 bases and J by 0 bases, leaving 12 bases between them. The CDR3 length is 15 residues. Germline V lookup: CDR1 MDHEN, CDR2 SYDVKM. The data are from a study of cytomegalovirus exposure and HLA in healthy donors. Looking at the study overall: Unique TCRs numbering some 80 million, obtained from HLA-typed donors, made up an early data release.

Study-wide findings and caveats: Follow-up analysis later connected one missense variant in DCLRE1C with trimming of TCR beta V- and J-genes. Later analysis identified several of the most significant clusters that appeared linked to common viral pathogens. Within an earlier analysis, most TCR beta V segments proved productive either about 87% or about 30% of the time.

The PCR made use of 60 Vbeta and 13 Jbeta primers. The table came from immunoSEQ multiplex PCR; TCRdb's copy has only in-frame clones and leaves some out. This table holds over 110,000 clones, more than 75% found once. The rearrangement links TRBV28 to TRBJ1-2; tentative D call: TRBD1 (5 bases). The sample taken for sequencing was PBMCs. The origin of this receptor is a middle-aged woman in good health and CMV-seropositive. DNA of the CDR3: TGTGCCAGCAGTTCCAGGGTCTGGGCTAACTATGGCTACACCTTC. This gives the protein CASSSRVWANYGYTF.